These 22 T cell receptor beta chains came from one sample sequenced in a study of T cells after yellow fever vaccination. TCRdb fed the 5' RACE reads into MiXCR, producing one record per CDR3 protein. The table includes a few hundred thousand distinct CDR3 sequences, over 3.5% detected once. This material consisted of PBMCs, taken 15 days after the yellow fever booster vaccination. Receptors originate from a man younger than 30 who received the YFV17D yellow fever vaccine.

The table lists this clonotype with many counts. The V gene is TRBV5-5, the J gene TRBJ1-2, with unresolved D. The CDR3 sequence is 13 residues long. Germline CDR1 SGHKS, CDR2 YYEKEE (reference sequence). Trimming left V 4 bases short and J 7 bases short, with 14 bases between. For the CDR3, the DNA is TGTGCCAGCAGCGAACCCTCGATGGCTGGCTACACCTTC. It specifies CASSEPSMAGYTF. Complete variable domain (other parts from reference TRBV5-5 and TRBJ1-2): DAGVTQSPTHLIKTRGQQVTLRCSPISGHKSVSWYQQVLGQGPQFIFQYYEKEERGRGNFPDRFSARQFPNYSSELNVNALLLGDSALYLCASSEPSMAGYTFGSGTRLTVV.

Ten or more counts support this clonotype. This rearrangement joins TRBV7-9 to TRBJ2-3; 8 positions agree with TRBD1. The V gene's germline CDR1 is SEHNR and CDR2 FQNEAQ (reference sequence). With 5 bases clipped from V and 5 bases from J, the junction kept 9 bases outside the gene matches. The CDR3 length is 15 residues. CDR3 amino acids: CASSGQGLSGDTQYF. As DNA, the CDR3 is TGTGCCAGCAGCGGACAGGGTTTATCGGGAGATACGCAGTATTTT.

This clonotype was counted between two and nine times. The chain is built from TRBV2 and TRBJ2-5; D gene unclear. Germline lookup yields CDR1 SNHLY and CDR2 FYNNEI. Trimming removed 1 base from V and 5 bases from J, with 8 bases in between. The CDR3 totals 13 residues. In nucleotides, the CDR3 is TGTGCCAGCAGTGAAGGTAGCAGGGAGACCCAGTACTTC. This codes for CASSEGSRETQYF.

This clonotype was observed many times. V and J are TRBV7-9 and TRBJ2-3, with D uncertain. Looked up from germline, CDR1 is SEHNR and CDR2 is FQNEAQ (reference sequence). This CDR3 has 14 amino acids. Trimming pared 2 bases from V and 2 bases from J, leaving 8 bases between. The CDR3 here is CASSLLRNTDTQYF. DNA of the CDR3: TGTGCCAGCAGCTTATTGCGGAACACAGATACGCAGTATTTT.

In this sample, this clonotype turned up many times. This CDR3 reads CASSLLAGGPSEQYV. The CDR3 nucleotides are TGTGCCAGCAGCTTGCTGGCGGGGGGGCCATCCGAGCAGTACGTC. The rearrangement uses TRBV5-6 and TRBJ2-7, with 9 bases identical to TRBD2. V dropped 1 base and J dropped 6; count of bases not matched to a gene: 8. The CDR3 length is 15 residues. CDR1 SGHDT and CDR2 YYEEEE come from the germline V gene.

In its sample, this clonotype was seen many times. The chain combines TRBV7-2 with TRBJ2-7; TRBD2 might be the D (5 bases). Germline CDR1 reads SGHTA; CDR2 reads FQGNSA. V lost 5 bases and J lost 3, with 20 bases in between. The CDR3 consists of 16 residues. CDR3 residues: CASSPHFPGVNYEQYF. The DNA of the CDR3 is TGTGCCAGCAGCCCCCACTTTCCCGGGGTTAACTACGAGCAGTACTTC.

A few counts support this clonotype. The chain joins TRBV5-1 to TRBJ2-5; unclear D gene. The germline V gene encodes CDR1 SGHRS and CDR2 YFSETQ. CDR3 length: 12 residues. V was pared by 0 bases and J by 3 bases, with 3 bases between. The CDR3 nucleotides are TGCGCCAGCAGCTTGGAGGAAGAGACCCAGTACTTC. Translation: CASSLEEETQYF. The full variable domain, completed using reference TRBV5-1 and TRBJ2-5, is KAGVTQTPRYLIKTRGQQVTLSCSPISGHRSVSWYQQTPGQGLQFLFEYFSETQRNKGNFPGRFSGRQFSNSRSEMNVSTLELGDSALYLCASSLEEETQYFGPGTRLLVL.

The V and J genes are TRBV5-1 and TRBJ2-2, with a weak D call TRBD2 (7 bases). The CDR3 loop spans 15 amino acids. CDR1 and CDR2 from the germline V gene are SGHRS and YFSETQ. The germline V and J ends were trimmed by 4 bases and 2 bases, with 12 bases remaining between them. CDR3 in amino acids: CASSGGDTNTGELFF. The CDR3 DNA follows: TGCGCCAGCAGCGGGGGGGACACCAACACCGGGGAGCTGTTTTTT.

In its sample, this clonotype was seen a few times. The V call is TRBV11-2, the J call TRBJ1-1, with D perhaps TRBD1 (6 bases). This CDR3 comprises 15 residues. V lost 4 bases and J lost 0, with 12 bases in between. Germline-derived CDR1 and CDR2 are SGHAT and FQNNGV. The CDR3 DNA sequence: TGTGCCAGCAGCTCCAGGGGCCCGATGAACACTGAAGCTTTCTTT. Translating it yields CASSSRGPMNTEAFF.

This clonotype was counted many times. The chain links TRBV7-3 to TRBJ2-1, with D tentatively TRBD2 (5 bases). Trimming stripped 5 bases from V and 8 bases from J, with 13 bases between. Germline V gene sequence: CDR1 SGHTA, CDR2 FQGTGA. This CDR3 is 13 amino acids long. DNA for the CDR3: TGTGCCAGCAGCCCGAGCCCGGAGGATGAGCAGTTCTTC. Amino acid sequence: CASSPSPEDEQFF.

This clonotype was picked up a small number of times. The chain joins TRBV5-6 to TRBJ2-1; 7 nucleotides line up with TRBD2. Germline V gives CDR1 SGHDT, CDR2 YYEEEE. The CDR3 has 17 residues. V lost 4 bases to trimming and J lost 0 bases; unmatched junction nucleotides: 10. The CDR3 loop is CASSGPPGLSSYNEQFF. CDR3 coding DNA: TGTGCCAGCAGCGGGCCACCGGGACTAAGCTCCTACAATGAGCAGTTCTTC.

A few counts support this clonotype. The chain joins TRBV3-1 to TRBJ1-2; D remains ambiguous. Per the germline V gene, CDR1 is LGHDT and CDR2 is YNNKEL (reference sequence). CDR3 length: 13 residues. V lost 4 bases, J lost 2 bases, and 8 bases lay in between. For the CDR3, the DNA is TGTGCCAGCAGCCCCACAACGAACTATGGCTACACCTTC. This sequence encodes CASSPTTNYGYTF.

This clonotype was counted between two and nine times. The J gene is TRBJ1-6, the V gene TRBV4-3; D perhaps matches TRBD1 (5 bases). The CDR3 totals 17 residues. Per the germline V gene, CDR1 is LGHNA and CDR2 is YSLEER. The V end lost 1 base, the J end lost 9 bases, and 19 bases lay between the germline ends. In DNA form, the CDR3 reads TGCGCCAGCAGCCAAGGGGAGGTCCAGGGTGGCGGTTCACCCCTCCACTTT. Translated, it gives CASSQGEVQGGGSPLHF.

This clonotype was seen many times. V gene TRBV4-1 combines with J gene TRBJ2-5; D remains unclear. Looked up from germline, CDR1 is MGHRA and CDR2 is YSYEKL. Deletions cut 1 base from V and 0 bases from J, with 12 bases between. CDR3 length equals 16 residues. Here the CDR3 DNA reads TGCGCCAGCAGCCAAGTCGGCGGCAGGTACCAAGAGACCCAGTACTTC. Translated: CASSQVGGRYQETQYF.

V gene TRBV4-3 combines with J gene TRBJ2-3; weak D call: TRBD2 (6 bases). The CDR3 is 15 residues long. Trimming stripped 3 bases from V and 3 bases from J, with 13 bases between. Germline CDR1 is LGHNA and CDR2 is YSLEER. The CDR3 reads CASSQSGLPTDTQYF. DNA of the CDR3: TGCGCCAGCAGCCAGTCGGGACTTCCTACAGATACGCAGTATTTT.

The V call is TRBV7-6, the J call TRBJ1-2; D remains ambiguous. From germline, CDR1 is SGHVS and CDR2 FNYEAQ. This CDR3 region has 17 residues. V was pared by 0 bases and J by 2 bases, with 16 bases between. In DNA form, the CDR3 reads TGTGCCAGCAGCTTAGCGCTGGAACAGTCGCCAAACTATGGCTACACCTTC. Residues: CASSLALEQSPNYGYTF.

This clonotype was observed many times. The rearrangement uses TRBV4-3 and TRBJ1-1, with TRBD1 as a possible D gene (5 bases). V dropped 0 bases and J dropped 11 bases, with 13 bases sitting between them. Germline CDR1 LGHNA, CDR2 YSLEER. The CDR3 spans 13 residues. CDR3 loop: CASSQDSRAGAFF. CDR3 nucleotide sequence: TGCGCCAGCAGCCAAGATTCGCGGGCAGGGGCTTTCTTT.

This clonotype was seen at least ten times. The chain couples TRBV20-1 to TRBJ2-7, with D possibly TRBD1 on 5 matching bases. CDR3 length equals 12 residues. Germline assignment: CDR1 DFQATT and CDR2 SNEGSKA (reference sequence). Trimming removed 6 bases at V and 2 bases at J, with 11 bases between. The CDR3 protein is CSAPDKTYEQYF. The CDR3 bases are TGCAGTGCCCCGGACAAGACCTACGAGCAGTACTTC.

This clonotype was counted ten times or more. This chain links TRBV5-1 with TRBJ2-1; D gene unclear. Trimming took 4 bases from V and 5 from J, leaving 7 bases between them. The germline V gene has CDR1 SGHRS and CDR2 YFSETQ. The CDR3 spans 12 residues. The CDR3 bases are TGCGCCAGCAGCGGTCAGAACAATGAGCAGTTCTTC. The encoded protein is CASSGQNNEQFF.

This clonotype has a count of ten or more. This chain uses TRBV2 with TRBJ1-5; TRBD1 is a possible D gene (5 bases). The CDR3 totals 14 residues. Looked up from germline, CDR1 is SNHLY and CDR2 is FYNNEI. Trimming cost V 6 bases and J 7 bases, with 16 bases left between them. Written as DNA, the CDR3 is TGTGCCAGCAGCACCGGGACGCTTGACCAGCCCCAGCATTTT. This gives the protein CASSTGTLDQPQHF.

This clonotype was recorded a few times. This chain joins TRBV12-3 or TRBV12-4 and TRBJ2-2; 9 bases are a match to TRBD1. The CDR3 totals 16 residues. Trimming took 3 bases from V and 3 from J; bases not matched to a gene: 5. The CDR3 coding sequence is TGTGCCAGCAGTTTGATGGACAGGGGATACACCGGGGAGCTGTTTTTT. Residues: CASSLMDRGYTGELFF.

The chain has TRBV30 and TRBJ1-2; D might be TRBD1 (5 bases). The CDR3 consists of 18 residues. Germline loops: CDR1 GTSNPN, CDR2 SVGIG (reference sequence). Trimming cost V 0 bases and J 0 bases, with 20 bases left between them. CDR3 in amino acids: CAWSVRIGGAGTNYGYTF. DNA for the CDR3: TGTGCCTGGAGTGTACGAATCGGAGGGGCTGGGACTAACTATGGCTACACCTTC.